Listed here are 22 T cell receptor beta chains from one sample, sequenced in a study of cytomegalovirus exposure and HLA in healthy donors. Primers: 60 Vbeta forward and 13 Jbeta reverse. Sequencing used immunoSEQ multiplex PCR; TCRdb keeps in-frame clones, though not all of them. The sample shows about 140,000 clones, 61% of them seen only once. Sequenced: PBMCs. Every receptor here comes from a male donor in good health and CMV-seronegative.

This clone appeared a single time. The chain carries TRBV2 and TRBJ2-3; 7 bases map to TRBD1. The germline V gene has CDR1 SNHLY and CDR2 FYNNEI. Trimming at V came to 7 bases and at J to 4 bases, leaving 11 bases not matched to a gene. The CDR3 sequence is 15 residues long. CDR3 protein: CASISDRVGADTQYF. In DNA, the CDR3 is TGTGCCAGCATTAGTGACAGGGTAGGGGCAGATACGCAGTATTTT. Supplemented by reference TRBV2 and TRBJ2-3, the full variable domain reads EPEVTQTPSHQVTQMGQEVILRCVPISNHLYFYWYRQILGQKVEFLVSFYNNEISEKSEIFDDQFSVERPDGSNFTLKIRSTKLEDSAMYFCASISDRVGADTQYFGPGTRLTVL.

Comment on this clone: The junction shows a germline mismatch at one end, possibly a read error. This sequence joins TRBV10-3 and TRBJ2-7; D perhaps matches TRBD1 (6 bases). CDR3 length: 13 amino acids. Germline assignment: CDR1 ENHRY and CDR2 SYGVKD. CDR3 protein: CASSRTGIHEQYF. CDR3 bases: TGTGCCAGCAGTAGAACAGGGATCCACGAGCAGTACTTC.

This chain uses TRBV5-6 with TRBJ2-2; the D gene is possibly TRBD2 (5 bases). V shed 0 bases and J shed 5 bases, with 14 bases lying between them. CDR3 size: 16 residues. Germline V CDR1 and CDR2: SGHDT, YYEEEE. CDR3: CASSLEGRSGTGELFF. CDR3 nucleotides: TGTGCCAGCAGCTTGGAAGGCAGATCGGGGACCGGGGAGCTGTTTTTT.

This clone was observed a few times. This chain links TRBV5-1 with TRBJ1-2, with D unclear. Germline V CDR1 and CDR2: SGHRS, YFSETQ. The CDR3 extends over 15 amino acids. Trimming removed 6 bases from V and 1 base from J, with 16 bases in between. CDR3 DNA sequence: TGCGCCAGCAAGCGGACCCTGACCGGTAACTATGGCTACACCTTC. Amino acids: CASKRTLTGNYGYTF.

The V call is TRBV19, the J call TRBJ1-3; no clear D gene. V was shortened by 7 bases and J by 0 bases, with 16 bases between the two germline ends. Germline V lookup: CDR1 LNHDA, CDR2 SQIVND (reference sequence). This CDR3 comprises 16 residues. The CDR3: CASTSNRELSGNTIYF. The DNA of the CDR3 is TGTGCCAGTACCTCCAACAGAGAACTCTCTGGAAACACCATATATTTT.

V and J are TRBV7-9 and TRBJ2-5, with D unresolved. The germline V gene has CDR1 SEHNR and CDR2 FQNEAQ (reference sequence). CDR3 length: 13 amino acids. Trimming pared 2 bases from V and 6 bases from J, leaving 10 bases between. The CDR3 DNA reads as TGTGCCAGCAGCTTACTTCTAGAGCAGACCCAGTACTTC. Amino acid sequence: CASSLLLEQTQYF. Supplemented by reference TRBV7-9 and TRBJ2-5, the full variable domain reads DTGVSQNPRHKITKRGQNVTFRCDPISEHNRLYWYRQTLGQGPEFLTYFQNEAQLEKSRLLSDRFSAERPKGSFSTLEIQRTEQGDSAMYLCASSLLLEQTQYFGPGTRLLVL.

A few counts support this clone. The rearrangement links TRBV2 to TRBJ1-6, with 7 positions matching TRBD1. Germline assignment: CDR1 SNHLY and CDR2 FYNNEI. V lost 8 bases to trimming and J lost 6 bases; unmatched junction nucleotides: 4. The CDR3 spans 13 residues. CDR3 loop: CASLRGPNSPLHF. CDR3 DNA sequence: TGTGCCAGCCTTAGGGGGCCTAATTCACCCCTCCACTTT.

This clone was observed a few times. This chain links TRBV27 with TRBJ1-6; D is uncertain. The germline gives CDR1 MNHEY, CDR2 SMNVEV (reference sequence). V was trimmed by 7 bases and J by 12 bases, leaving 13 bases between them. The CDR3 extends over 12 amino acids. CDR3 residues: CASTSPGLPLHF. Written as DNA, the CDR3 is TGTGCCAGCACCTCGCCAGGTTTACCCCTCCACTTT.

This clone was counted between two and nine times. This rearrangement joins TRBV7-2 to TRBJ2-7; 11 nucleotides line up with TRBD2. The CDR3 spans 15 residues. Germline values: CDR1 SGHTA, CDR2 FQGNSA. Trimming removed 4 bases from V and 2 bases from J; junction bases left unmatched: 4. CDR3 region: CASSSTSGDAYEQYF. The CDR3 nucleotides are TGTGCCAGCAGCTCGACTAGCGGGGACGCCTACGAGCAGTACTTC.

This clone occurred a few times. The V call is TRBV4-1, the J call TRBJ1-4; a weak D match, TRBD1 (6 bases). Trimming removed 1 base at V and 8 bases at J, with 20 bases between. The CDR3 is 17 amino acids. From germline, CDR1 is MGHRA and CDR2 YSYEKL. CDR3 DNA: TGCGCCAGCAGCCAAGCCCCACCGGGCAGGGGTTGGGAAAAACTGTTTTTT. As protein: CASSQAPPGRGWEKLFF.

This clone is a singleton in its sample. This chain joins TRBV29-1 and TRBJ1-3; weak D call: TRBD1 (5 bases). Per germline, CDR1 SQVTM and CDR2 ANQGSEA. The V and J ends lost 7 bases and 0 bases respectively, with 16 bases between them. The CDR3 is 15 amino acids. The CDR3 sequence: CSGGDQGLSGNTIYF. CDR3 coding DNA: TGCAGCGGAGGAGACCAGGGACTCTCTGGAAACACCATATATTTT.

The V and J genes are TRBV6-5 and TRBJ2-5, with a possible D match to TRBD2 (5 bases). Trimming took 5 bases from V and 11 from J, leaving 18 bases between them. The CDR3 has 13 amino acids. CDR1 is MNHEY, CDR2 SVGAGI, per germline. CDR3 bases: TGTGCCAGCAGTACGGGGTCCAAGAAGGAGCAGTACTTC. Protein sequence: CASSTGSKKEQYF.

This clone was counted between two and nine times. V is TRBV19 and J is TRBJ2-2, with 7 bases identical to TRBD1. Trimming removed 6 bases from V and 6 bases from J; junction bases left unmatched: 4. Germline V gene data show CDR1 as LNHDA and CDR2 as SQIVND (reference sequence). This CDR3 is built from 13 residues. The CDR3: CASRIQGAGELFF. DNA of the CDR3: TGTGCCAGTAGAATCCAGGGGGCCGGGGAGCTGTTTTTT.

This clone was detected only a few times. The chain couples TRBV5-1 to TRBJ2-3; D unresolved. The V end was cut by 0 bases, the J end by 2 bases, with 10 bases between. The V gene's germline CDR1 is SGHRS and CDR2 YFSETQ. CDR3 length equals 15 residues. The chain's CDR3 is CASSLDHSPTDTQYF. The DNA for the CDR3 is TGCGCCAGCAGCTTGGATCACAGCCCCACAGATACGCAGTATTTT. Full variable domain (remainder filled in from reference TRBV5-1 and TRBJ2-3): KAGVTQTPRYLIKTRGQQVTLSCSPISGHRSVSWYQQTPGQGLQFLFEYFSETQRNKGNFPGRFSGRQFSNSRSEMNVSTLELGDSALYLCASSLDHSPTDTQYFGPGTRLTVL.

In its sample, this clone was seen a few times. The rearrangement links TRBV13 to TRBJ2-5; 16 nucleotides agree with TRBD2. Losses at the gene ends were 4 bases for V and 5 bases for J; bases not matched to a gene: 4. Looked up from germline, CDR1 is PRHDT and CDR2 is FYEKMQ (reference sequence). CDR3 size: 16 residues. For the CDR3, the DNA is TGTGCCAGCAGCTCGGGACTAGCGGGGGGGAGGGAGACCCAGTACTTC. It encodes CASSSGLAGGRETQYF.

This chain connects TRBV18 to TRBJ1-5, with 8 bases identical to TRBD1. The V gene's germline CDR1 is KGHSH and CDR2 LQKENI. Trimming at V came to 4 bases and at J to 7 bases, leaving 9 bases not matched to a gene. CDR3 length: 15 amino acids. The CDR3 loop reads CASSQDRAVSQPQHF. CDR3 coding DNA: TGTGCCAGCTCACAGGACAGGGCAGTTAGCCAGCCCCAGCATTTT.

The J gene is TRBJ1-6, the V gene TRBV7-2, with D tentatively TRBD1 (5 bases). Germline lookup yields CDR1 SGHTA and CDR2 FQGNSA. The CDR3 loop spans 14 amino acids. Trimming pared 6 bases from V and 3 bases from J, leaving 9 bases between. The DNA of the CDR3 is TGTGCCAGCAGAACGGACAACTATAATTCACCCCTCCACTTT. Protein product: CASRTDNYNSPLHF.

The chain employs TRBV7-3 and TRBJ2-2; 9 nucleotides line up with TRBD1. The germline V gene encodes CDR1 SGHTA and CDR2 FQGTGA. The V and J ends lost 4 bases and 1 base, in that order; junction bases with no gene match: 1. CDR3 size: 15 residues. The CDR3 reads CASSSGQGNTGELFF. In DNA, the CDR3 is TGTGCCAGCAGCTCGGGACAGGGGAACACCGGGGAGCTGTTTTTT.

The gene calls are TRBV15 and TRBJ2-7; the match to TRBD2 covers 15 bases. V gave up 3 bases and J gave up 3 bases; unmatched junction bases: 0. This CDR3 has 15 residues. Germline CDR1 and CDR2: LNHNV and YYDKDF (reference sequence). CDR3 loop: CATSRGLAGGYEQYF. The CDR3 nucleotides read TGTGCCACCAGCAGGGGACTAGCGGGGGGCTACGAGCAGTACTTC.

The count of this clone is one. The CDR3 region has the DNA TGTGCCAGCAGGCAGGGGGGCCTCCGCTACACCTTC. Amino acids: CASRQGGLRYTF. The chain is built from TRBV6-1 and TRBJ1-2, with 7 nucleotides matching TRBD1. With 6 bases clipped from V and 9 bases from J, the junction kept 7 bases outside the gene matches. In germline, CDR1 is MNHNS, CDR2 SASEGT. The CDR3 spans 12 residues.

The chain couples TRBV5-6 to TRBJ1-4; D may be TRBD1 (5 bases). CDR3 size: 15 residues. V lost 0 bases, J lost 6 bases, and 12 bases lay in between. Germline V gives CDR1 SGHDT, CDR2 YYEEEE. CDR3: CASSLDPGGDEKLFF. The CDR3 bases are TGTGCCAGCAGCTTGGATCCGGGGGGGGATGAAAAACTGTTTTTT.

As concerns this clone: An end of the junction differs from the germline gene, which may be a read error. The chain is built from TRBV6-6 and TRBJ1-6; D is ambiguous. From germline, CDR1 is MNHNY and CDR2 SVGAGI (reference sequence). This CDR3 region has 15 residues. The CDR3 region has the DNA TGTGCCAGCAGCTACTCAGGAGGGTCGGATTCACCCCTCCACTTT. It specifies CASSYSGGSDSPLHF.